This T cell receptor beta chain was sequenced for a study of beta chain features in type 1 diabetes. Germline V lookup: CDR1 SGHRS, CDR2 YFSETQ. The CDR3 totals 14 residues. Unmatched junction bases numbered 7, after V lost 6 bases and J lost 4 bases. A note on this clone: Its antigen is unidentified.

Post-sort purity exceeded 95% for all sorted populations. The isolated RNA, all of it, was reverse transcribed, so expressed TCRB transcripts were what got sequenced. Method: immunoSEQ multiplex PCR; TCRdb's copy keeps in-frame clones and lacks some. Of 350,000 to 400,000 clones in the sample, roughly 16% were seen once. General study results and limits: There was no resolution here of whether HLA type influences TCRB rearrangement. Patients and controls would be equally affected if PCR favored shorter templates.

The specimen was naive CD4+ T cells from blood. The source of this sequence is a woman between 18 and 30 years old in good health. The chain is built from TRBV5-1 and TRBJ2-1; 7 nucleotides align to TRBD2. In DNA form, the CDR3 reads TGCGCCAGCACATTGGGAGGGCCTTACAATGAGCAGTTCTTC. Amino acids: CASTLGGPYNEQFF.